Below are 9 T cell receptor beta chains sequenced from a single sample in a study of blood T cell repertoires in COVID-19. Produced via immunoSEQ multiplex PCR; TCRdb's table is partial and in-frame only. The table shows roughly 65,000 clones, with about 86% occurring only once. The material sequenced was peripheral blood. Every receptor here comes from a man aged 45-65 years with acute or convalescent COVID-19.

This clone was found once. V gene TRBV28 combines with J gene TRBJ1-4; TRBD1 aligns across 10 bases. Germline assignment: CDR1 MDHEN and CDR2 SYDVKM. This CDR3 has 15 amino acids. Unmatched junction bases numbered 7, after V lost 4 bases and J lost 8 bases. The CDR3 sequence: CASSSPGTGVEKLFF. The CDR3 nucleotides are TGTGCCAGCAGTTCTCCCGGGACAGGGGTAGAAAAACTGTTTTTT. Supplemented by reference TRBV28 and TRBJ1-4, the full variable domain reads DVKVTQSSRYLVKRTGEKVFLECVQDMDHENMFWYRQDPGLGLRLIYFSYDVKMKEKGDIPEGYSVSREKKERFSLILESASTNQTSMYLCASSSPGTGVEKLFFGSGTQLSVL.

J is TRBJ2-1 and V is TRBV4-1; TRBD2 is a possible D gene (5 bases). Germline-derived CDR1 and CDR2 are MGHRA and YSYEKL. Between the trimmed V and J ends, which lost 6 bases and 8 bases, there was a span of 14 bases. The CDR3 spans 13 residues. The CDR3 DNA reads TGCGCCAGCAGGCCCGGGATTCGGGATGAGCAGTTCTTC. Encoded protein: CASRPGIRDEQFF.

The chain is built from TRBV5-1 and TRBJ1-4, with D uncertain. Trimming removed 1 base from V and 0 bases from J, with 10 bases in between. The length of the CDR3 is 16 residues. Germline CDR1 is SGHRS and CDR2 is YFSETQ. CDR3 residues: CASSLLGIATNEKLFF. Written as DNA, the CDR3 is TGCGCCAGCAGCTTGCTAGGTATAGCAACTAATGAAAAACTGTTTTTT. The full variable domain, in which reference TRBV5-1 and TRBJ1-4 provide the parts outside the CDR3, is KAGVTQTPRYLIKTRGQQVTLSCSPISGHRSVSWYQQTPGQGLQFLFEYFSETQRNKGNFPGRFSGRQFSNSRSEMNVSTLELGDSALYLCASSLLGIATNEKLFFGSGTQLSVL.

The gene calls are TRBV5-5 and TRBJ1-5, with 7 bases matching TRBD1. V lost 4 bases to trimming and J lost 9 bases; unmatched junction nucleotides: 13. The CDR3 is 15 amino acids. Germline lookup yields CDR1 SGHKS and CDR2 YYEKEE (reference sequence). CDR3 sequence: CASSPDTGDPRPQHF. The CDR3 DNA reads TGTGCCAGCAGCCCGGACACAGGGGACCCGAGGCCCCAGCATTTT.

Here the CDR3 reads CATRTGLNTEAFF. CDR3 DNA: TGTGCCACCCGAACAGGGTTGAACACTGAAGCTTTCTTT. V is TRBV24-1 and J is TRBJ1-1, with TRBD1 as a possible D gene (6 bases). Germline values: CDR1 KGHDR, CDR2 SFDVKD. This CDR3 is 13 amino acids long. Trimming removed 9 bases from V and 0 bases from J, with 10 bases in between.

Written as DNA, the CDR3 is TGTGCCAGCAGCGCTGAGGAACTAGCTGGCGAGACCCAGTACTTC. Protein product: CASSAEELAGETQYF. The chain links TRBV9 to TRBJ2-5, with D maybe TRBD2 (6 bases). This CDR3 has 15 residues. V was cut by 3 bases and J by 5 bases, with 17 bases left in between. From germline, CDR1 is SGDLS and CDR2 YYNGEE.

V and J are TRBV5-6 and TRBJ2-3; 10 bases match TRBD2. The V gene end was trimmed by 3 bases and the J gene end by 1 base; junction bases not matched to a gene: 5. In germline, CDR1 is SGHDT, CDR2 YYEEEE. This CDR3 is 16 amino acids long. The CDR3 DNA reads TGTGCCAGCAGCTGGCCTAGCGGGAGAGGCACAGATACGCAGTATTTT. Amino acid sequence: CASSWPSGRGTDTQYF.

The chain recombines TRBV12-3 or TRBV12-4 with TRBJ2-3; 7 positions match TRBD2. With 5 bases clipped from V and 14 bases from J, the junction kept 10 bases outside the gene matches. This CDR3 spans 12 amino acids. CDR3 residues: CASSLEGLPSYF. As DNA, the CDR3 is TGTGCCAGCAGTCTGGAGGGACTACCCTCGTATTTT.

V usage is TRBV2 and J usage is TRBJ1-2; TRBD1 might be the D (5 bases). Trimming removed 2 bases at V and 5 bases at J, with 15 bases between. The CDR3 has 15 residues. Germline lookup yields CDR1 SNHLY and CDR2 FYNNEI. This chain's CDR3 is CASSETSGKDYGYTF. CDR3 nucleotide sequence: TGTGCCAGCAGTGAAACGTCAGGGAAAGATTATGGCTACACCTTC. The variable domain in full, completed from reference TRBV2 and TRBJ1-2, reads EPEVTQTPSHQVTQMGQEVILRCVPISNHLYFYWYRQILGQKVEFLVSFYNNEISEKSEIFDDQFSVERPDGSNFTLKIRSTKLEDSAMYFCASSETSGKDYGYTFGSGTRLTVV.